Each of the 4 T cell receptor beta chains below was sequenced from the same sample in a study of T-cell memory formation after mild COVID-19 (dated by TCRdb to about 2021). Library method: 5' RACE. TCRdb records Illumina NovaSeq 6000 as the sequencer. TCRdb passed the public sequencing reads through fastp at Q25 and MiXCR, retaining productive beta sequences. Rows matching on CDR3 protein sequence are summarized as one entry with the most common DNA and genes. The sample records around 260,000 distinct CDR3 sequences, roughly 15% of which are singletons. The ten largest account for 20% to 25% of the sample. Sequencing was performed on PBMCs or a T cell subset sorted from them (not recorded which). All receptors come from a young man who had mild COVID-19 (a few samples of this study predate the infection). The sample titles of this study are shuffled in the database, so cell type and time point are left out; the donor was told from shared clones.

The table lists this clonotype with a few counts. This chain joins TRBV12-3 or TRBV12-4 and TRBJ2-1; the D gene could be TRBD1 or TRBD2 (5 bases each). This CDR3 has 11 residues. With 7 bases removed from V and 10 bases from J, the gap between germline ends came to 11 bases. CDR3 sequence reads: CASTWGGEQFF. In nucleotides, the CDR3 is TGTGCCAGCACCTGGGGCGGGGAGCAGTTCTTC.

This clonotype was counted only a few times. The rearrangement links TRBV7-2 to TRBJ2-5; no clear D. The germline V and J ends were trimmed by 5 bases and 9 bases, with 16 bases remaining between them. The CDR3 has 13 amino acids. Germline assignment: CDR1 SGHTA and CDR2 FQGNSA. CDR3 in DNA: TGTGCCAGCAGCCCGTTGGAGCTATTGGCCCAGTACTTC. Protein: CASSPLELLAQYF.

V is TRBV5-1 and J is TRBJ2-5; tentatively, D is TRBD2 (5 bases). CDR3 size: 13 residues. V was cut by 7 bases and J by 1 base, with 11 bases left in between. Germline V lookup: CDR1 SGHRS, CDR2 YFSETQ. The CDR3 spells CASGTRGQETQYF. DNA for the CDR3: TGCGCCAGCGGAACTCGGGGCCAAGAGACCCAGTACTTC.

This clonotype was seen only a few times. For the CDR3, the DNA is TGTGCCTGGAGCGGGGGGTTGGCGGGTGAAGCTTTCTTT. Protein product: CAWSGGLAGEAFF. The chain has TRBV30 and TRBJ1-1, with D perhaps matching TRBD1 (5 bases). V lost 3 bases and J lost 7, with 15 bases in between. The CDR3 is 13 residues long. Per the germline V gene, CDR1 is GTSNPN and CDR2 is SVGIG (reference sequence).